The rows below give T cell receptor beta chains drawn from one sample of a study of T cells in Graves' hyperthyroidism and ophthalmopathy. TCRdb reanalysed the multiplex PCR reads using MiXCR and keeps one entry per CDR3 protein. The sample lists about 580,000 distinct CDR3 sequences, 11% to 15% occurring once. The sample comprised blood. These receptors all stem from a woman in her twenties or thirties with Graves' hyperthyroidism that later progressed to Graves' ophthalmopathy. The CDR3 runs from the conserved cysteine through the conserved F or W. D genes are given only for firm matches. For some rows the clone size is stated as once, few or many, or as a class when expanded; others skip it.

D: NA
J: TRBJ2-7
V: TRBV5-1
size: many
DNA: TGCGCCAGCAGCGACGACTCCTACGAGCAGTACTTC
CDR3: CASSDDSYEQYF

D: TRBD1
J: TRBJ1-1
V: TRBV15
size: many
DNA: TGTGCCACAGGCACAGGGGGCGGTGAAGCTTTCTTT
CDR3: CATGTGGGEAFF

D: TRBD1
J: TRBJ1-1
V: TRBV27
size: few
DNA: TGTGCCAGCAGGGGACCGGACAGGGGGCTGAACACTGAAGCTTTCTTT
CDR3: CASRGPDRGLNTEAFF

D: NA
J: TRBJ1-5
V: TRBV24-1
size: few
DNA: TGTGCCACCAGTGATTTTCGGGACCAAATGGATTTT
CDR3: CATSDFRDQMDF

D: TRBD1
J: TRBJ1-6
V: TRBV9
size: few
DNA: TGTGCCAGCAGCCCCGGGACAGGGAGCTCCTATAATTCACCCCTCCACTTT
CDR3: CASSPGTGSSYNSPLHF

D: TRBD2
J: TRBJ2-7
V: TRBV7-2
size: many
DNA: TGTGCCAGCAGCTTAGCGCGGACTAGCGGGAGGGTTTACGAGCAGTACTTC
CDR3: CASSLARTSGRVYEQYF

D: TRBD2
J: TRBJ2-1
V: TRBV7-8
size: NA
DNA: TGTGCCAGCAGCTTAGTTCCTAGCGGGAGGAACAATGAGCAGCTCTTC
CDR3: CASSLVPSGRNNEQLF

D: NA
J: TRBJ1-1
V: TRBV11-2
size: many
DNA: TGTGCCAGCAGCTTTTATGGGGGAAGGACTGAAGCTTTCTTT
CDR3: CASSFYGGRTEAFF

D: TRBD1
J: TRBJ2-7
V: TRBV18
size: many
DNA: TGTGCCAGCTCACCGGGACAGGGATTGACCTACGAGCAGTACTTC
CDR3: CASSPGQGLTYEQYF

D: TRBD2
J: TRBJ2-7
V: TRBV7-2
size: few
DNA: TGTGCCAGCAGCTTAGTCTCTAGCGGGGACTACGAGCAGTACTTC
CDR3: CASSLVSSGDYEQYF

D: TRBD2
J: TRBJ2-1
V: TRBV20-1
size: many
DNA: TGCAGTGCTCGACTAGCTGGGAATGAGCAGTTCTTC
CDR3: CSARLAGNEQFF

D: NA
J: TRBJ2-7
V: TRBV5-5
size: many
DNA: TGTGCCAGCAGCTTGTACCAGGGGCACGAGCAGTACTTC
CDR3: CASSLYQGHEQYF

D: NA
J: TRBJ2-2
V: TRBV27
size: many
DNA: TGTGCCAGCACAAGGACCCCCAACACCGGGGAGCTGTTTTTT
CDR3: CASTRTPNTGELFF

D: TRBD1
J: TRBJ2-7
V: TRBV6-2/TRBV6-3
size: many
DNA: TGTGCCAGCAGGGCGAGTCCGGGACAGGGGGCCTACGAGCAGTACTTC
CDR3: CASRASPGQGAYEQYF

D: TRBD1
J: TRBJ2-1
V: TRBV20-1
size: NA
DNA: TGCAGTGCTGCCCCCGGGACAGGGTCCCCTTACAATGAGCAGTTCTTC
CDR3: CSAAPGTGSPYNEQFF

D: NA
J: TRBJ2-1
V: TRBV19
size: many
DNA: TGTGCCAGTAGTAATCTCCGGGACCGTGATAGCTCCTACAATGAGCAGTTCTTC
CDR3: CASSNLRDRDSSYNEQFF

D: NA
J: TRBJ1-3
V: TRBV12-3/TRBV12-4
size: once
DNA: TGTACCAGCAGCCAATTCGACTGGGTGGACACCATATATTTT
CDR3: CTSSQFDWVDTIYF

D: NA
J: TRBJ1-6
V: TRBV7-3
size: many
DNA: TGTGCCAGCAGCCCCCTGGTGGGCTCACCCCTCCACTTT
CDR3: CASSPLVGSPLHF

D: NA
J: TRBJ1-2
V: TRBV3-1
size: NA
DNA: TGTGCCAGCACCCCGTTGGCAGGTAGCTATGGCTACACCTTC
CDR3: CASTPLAGSYGYTF

D: TRBD1
J: TRBJ2-1
V: TRBV2
size: many
DNA: TGTGCCATCCAGACAGGGATCTACAATGAGCAGTTCTTC
CDR3: CAIQTGIYNEQFF

D: NA
J: TRBJ1-2
V: TRBV27
size: NA
DNA: TGTGCCAGCAGAGACAGAGTCCGTGGCTACACCTTC
CDR3: CASRDRVRGYTF

D: TRBD1
J: TRBJ1-1
V: TRBV30
size: few
DNA: TGTGCCTGGACAGGGGGGATAGGGGAAGCTTTCTTT
CDR3: CAWTGGIGEAFF

D: NA
J: TRBJ2-7
V: TRBV20-1
size: many
DNA: TGCAGTGCTAGTCGGGACCTCTTCCCTCTAGAGGCCTACGAGCAGTACTTC
CDR3: CSASRDLFPLEAYEQYF

D: NA
J: TRBJ2-2
V: TRBV2
size: many
DNA: TGTGCCAGCAGTGAGGAGGGGTACACCGGGGAGCTGTTTTTT
CDR3: CASSEEGYTGELFF

D: NA
J: TRBJ1-3
V: TRBV27
size: few
DNA: TGTGCCAGCAGTTTATCGACGGCAGGGGACGACACCATATATTTT
CDR3: CASSLSTAGDDTIYF

D: TRBD1
J: TRBJ1-4
V: TRBV28
size: few
DNA: TGTGCCAGCAGTTTTTCTACAGGGGAAGGTGTTTCTAATGAAAAACTGTTTTTT
CDR3: CASSFSTGEGVSNEKLFF

D: NA
J: TRBJ2-4
V: TRBV11-2
size: many
DNA: TGTGCCAGCAGCTTAGGGTCGTCCCCAAACATTCAGTACTTC
CDR3: CASSLGSSPNIQYF

D: NA
J: TRBJ2-1
V: TRBV20-1
size: many
DNA: TGCAGTGCTAGGGGGTCGGATTCCCTATACAATGAGCAGTTCTTC
CDR3: CSARGSDSLYNEQFF

D: NA
J: TRBJ2-5
V: TRBV2
size: many
DNA: TGTGCCAGCATGTTACTTAGCACCAAAGAGACCCAGTACTTC
CDR3: CASMLLSTKETQYF

D: NA
J: TRBJ2-2
V: TRBV24-1
size: NA
DNA: TGTGCCACGTCCCCCTCGGGTCTCAACACAAACACCGGGGAGCTGTTTTTT
CDR3: CATSPSGLNTNTGELFF

D: NA
J: TRBJ1-2
V: TRBV20-1
size: NA
DNA: TGCAGTGCCCCTCGCCCGGCGTTTAACTATGGCTACACCTTC
CDR3: CSAPRPAFNYGYTF

D: NA
J: TRBJ1-1
V: TRBV13
size: NA
DNA: TGTGCCAGCAGCTTAGTGGGGTTGGGTATGAACACTGAAGCTTTCTTT
CDR3: CASSLVGLGMNTEAFF

D: NA
J: TRBJ1-4
V: TRBV12-3/TRBV12-4
size: many
DNA: TGTGCCAGCAGTCCCTCCATCTCCAATGAAAAACTGTTTTTT
CDR3: CASSPSISNEKLFF

D: NA
J: TRBJ1-2
V: TRBV7-9
size: NA
DNA: TGTGCCAGCAGCTTAAGCGGACAGTCAGGCTATGGCTACACCTTC
CDR3: CASSLSGQSGYGYTF

D: NA
J: TRBJ1-2
V: TRBV9
size: many
DNA: TGTGCCAGCAGCGGTAGCAGGGTGCATGGCTACACCTTC
CDR3: CASSGSRVHGYTF

D: TRBD1
J: TRBJ1-1
V: TRBV27
size: NA
DNA: TGTGCCAGCAGTTTGAGGGGGGACGGACAGGGGTTCACTGAAGCTTTCTTT
CDR3: CASSLRGDGQGFTEAFF

D: TRBD2
J: TRBJ2-7
V: TRBV19
size: NA
DNA: TGTGCCAGTAGTTTCCGCGGACTAGCGGGCCTCTACGAGCAGTACTTC
CDR3: CASSFRGLAGLYEQYF

D: NA
J: TRBJ2-3
V: TRBV5-5
size: many
DNA: TGTGCCAGTTCCGGACGAACTAGCACAGATACGCAGTATTTT
CDR3: CASSGRTSTDTQYF

D: NA
J: TRBJ2-5
V: TRBV7-9
size: many
DNA: TGTGCCAGCAGCTCCTCGGGCGAAGAGACCCAGTACTTC
CDR3: CASSSSGEETQYF

D: NA
J: TRBJ1-4
V: TRBV24-1
size: NA
DNA: TGTGCCACCAGTTCGGCTACAGGGCCCTCTGAAAAACTGTTTTTT
CDR3: CATSSATGPSEKLFF

D: NA
J: TRBJ1-3
V: TRBV5-1
size: once
DNA: TGCGCCAGCCGTGAACCCTCTGGAAACACCATATATTTT
CDR3: CASREPSGNTIYF

D: NA
J: TRBJ2-7
V: TRBV19
size: many
DNA: TGTGCCAGTAGTAGGGGGGCAGGTCGGATATACTTC
CDR3: CASSRGAGRIYF

D: NA
J: TRBJ1-2
V: TRBV6-1
size: many
DNA: TGTGCCAGCAGTTATTACGACCCCATCGTCTATGGCTACACCTTC
CDR3: CASSYYDPIVYGYTF

D: NA
J: TRBJ2-1
V: TRBV3-1
size: many
DNA: TGTGCCAGCAGCCAAGCCCCAGGAGGGGGCTTCAATGAGCAGTTCTTC
CDR3: CASSQAPGGGFNEQFF

D: NA
J: TRBJ2-1
V: TRBV11-2
size: many
DNA: TGTGCCAGCAGATCCCCGGGTAGGTCGGGGAGCAATGAGCAGTTCTTC
CDR3: CASRSPGRSGSNEQFF

D: TRBD1
J: TRBJ1-1
V: TRBV20-1
size: many
DNA: TGCAGTGCCAAAACAGGGGTGAACACTGAAGCTTTCTTT
CDR3: CSAKTGVNTEAFF

D: TRBD1
J: TRBJ2-1
V: TRBV2
size: NA
DNA: TGTGCCAGCAGGGGACAGGGGACAGGGGGCAGAGGCTACAATGAGCAGTTCTTC
CDR3: CASRGQGTGGRGYNEQFF

D: NA
J: TRBJ1-2
V: TRBV4-1
size: few
DNA: TGCGCCAGCAGCCAAGATATTGGACGGTGGGGCGGCTACACCTTC
CDR3: CASSQDIGRWGGYTF

D: NA
J: TRBJ2-1
V: TRBV27
size: NA
DNA: TGTGCCAGCAGCCCCGTTTTAGACTCCTACAATGAGCAGTTCTTC
CDR3: CASSPVLDSYNEQFF

D: NA
J: TRBJ1-1
V: TRBV27
size: many
DNA: TGTGCCAGCAGTCCCAACCCGAAGAACACTGAAGCTTTCTTT
CDR3: CASSPNPKNTEAFF

D: TRBD2
J: TRBJ2-3
V: TRBV12-3/TRBV12-4
size: many
DNA: TGTGCCAGCAGTTCGGGACTAGCGGGAGAGGGCCCCACAGATACGCAGTATTTT
CDR3: CASSSGLAGEGPTDTQYF

D: NA
J: TRBJ2-2
V: TRBV4-1
size: few
DNA: TGCGCCAGCAGCCAAGATCTACTATACACCGGGGAGCTGTTTTTT
CDR3: CASSQDLLYTGELFF

D: NA
J: TRBJ2-7
V: TRBV7-2
size: once
DNA: TGTGCCAGCAGACTCCCGGGACACTCCTACTACGAGCAGTACTTC
CDR3: CASRLPGHSYYEQYF

D: TRBD1
J: TRBJ2-7
V: TRBV29-1
size: many
DNA: TGCAGCGTTGAAGAGGCAGGGGGCTCCGAGCAGTACTTC
CDR3: CSVEEAGGSEQYF

D: NA
J: TRBJ2-1
V: TRBV7-8
size: many
DNA: TGTGCCAGCAGCCCCCGGACTCTCTACAATGAGCAGTTCTTC
CDR3: CASSPRTLYNEQFF

D: NA
J: TRBJ1-1
V: TRBV9
size: many
DNA: TGTGCCAGCAACTCCGTAGGGAACACTGAAGCTTTCTTT
CDR3: CASNSVGNTEAFF

D: NA
J: TRBJ1-2
V: TRBV20-1
size: NA
DNA: TGCAGTGCTAGCACCCAAAATGGCTACACCTTC
CDR3: CSASTQNGYTF

D: TRBD1
J: TRBJ1-3
V: TRBV9
size: many
DNA: TGTGCCAGCAGCGTGGACGGGACAGGCTCTGGAAACACCATATATTTT
CDR3: CASSVDGTGSGNTIYF

D: TRBD2
J: TRBJ2-1
V: TRBV12-3/TRBV12-4
size: many
DNA: TGTGCCAGCAAGACAGGGGCCAGGCTAGCGGGAGACGAGCAGTTCTTC
CDR3: CASKTGARLAGDEQFF

D: NA
J: TRBJ1-4
V: TRBV20-1
size: many
DNA: TGCAGTGCGCCGGGACGCGGAAATGAAAAACTGTTTTTT
CDR3: CSAPGRGNEKLFF